This T cell receptor beta chain was sequenced during a study of Ad26.COV2.S vaccination and SARS-CoV-2 variants. Overall study context: Donor was assigned to the Ad26.COV2.S arm of trial COV1001. The vaccine Ad26.COV2.S was put into the muscle once, or twice with 56 days between. Study-level points and caveats: Researchers reported similar non-spike TCR breadth in vaccine and placebo recipients.

Sample treatment: around 19 received Ad26.COV2.S at low or high dose, single or two shots; several received placebo; per-sample allocation not given. Sampling was done on day 63 after the first vaccine or placebo injection. A Boston donor was an adult aged 18-55 years. Sequencing was performed with immunoSEQ multiplex PCR; in TCRdb, only in-frame clones are kept and a portion is missing. The repertoire includes fewer than 500,000 clones, 80% to 95% of them detected once, and more than 9% sits in the top ten. Comment on this clone: Its antigen is unknown.

This CDR3 has 17 residues. Trimming at V came to 7 bases and at J to 3 bases, leaving 16 bases not matched to a gene. Germline V gene data show CDR1 as LNHDA and CDR2 as SQIVND (reference sequence). The specimen was peripheral blood, collected in a trial of Ad26.COV2.S vaccine versus placebo. The sequence was obtained from a person aged 18-65 years who received the Ad26.COV2.S COVID-19 vaccine or a placebo. This chain uses TRBV19 with TRBJ2-3; 7 nucleotides align to TRBD1. As DNA, the CDR3 is TGTGCCAGTACCCCACACCGTAGAGGGGGCTTGACAGATACGCAGTATTTT. Its protein is CASTPHRRGGLTDTQYF.